The 32 T cell receptor beta chains below come from one sample, sequenced in a study of regulatory T cells in long-lasting Graves disease. Time point defined: newly diagnosed GD, antithyroid drugs for less than 3 months. PBMCs provided the RNA from which the TCR library was made. Arm-PCR with iRepertoire HTBI primers amplified the CDR3 regions for these TCR beta libraries. TCRdb used MiXCR to reprocess the multiplex PCR reads, holding one entry per CDR3 protein. The sample carries 250,000 or so distinct CDR3 sequences, more than 15% recorded once. These data were also filed under a second study, of T cells in Graves' hyperthyroidism and ophthalmopathy.

The sample consisted of peripheral blood mononuclear cells (PBMCs), taken at new diagnosis, from a patient treated with antithyroid drugs. These receptors originate from a woman under 40 with Graves disease.

V is TRBV6-1 and J is TRBJ2-7; possibly TRBD1 or TRBD2 for D (6 bases each). Germline V gives CDR1 MNHNS, CDR2 SASEGT. V was clipped by 8 bases and J by 3 bases, with 23 bases between them. The CDR3 covers 16 residues. In DNA, the CDR3 is TGTGCCAGCGTACCTGGGCCGGGCGAGGGGGGCTACGAGCAGTACTTC. Protein sequence: CASVPGPGEGGYEQYF.

This clonotype showed up many times. The chain employs TRBV3-1 and TRBJ1-2; D remains unclear. V lost 3 bases to trimming and J lost 5 bases, with 7 bases between them. Germline V gives CDR1 LGHDT, CDR2 YNNKEL (reference sequence). CDR3 length equals 12 residues. CDR3 protein: CASSQRGYGYTF. The CDR3 DNA follows: TGTGCCAGCAGCCAGCGGGGTTATGGCTACACCTTC.

This clonotype was observed many times. The chain is built from TRBV29-1 and TRBJ2-7; perhaps TRBD1 as D (7 bases). Germline-derived CDR1 and CDR2 are SQVTM and ANQGSEA. This CDR3 has 13 amino acids. V lost 3 bases to trimming and J lost 1 base, with 10 bases between them. CDR3 in amino acids: CSVEGGQSYEQYF. CDR3 sequence (DNA): TGCAGCGTTGAGGGGGGACAGTCCTACGAGCAGTACTTC.

This chain links TRBV5-1 with TRBJ2-5; unclear D gene. The germline V and J ends were trimmed by 2 bases and 0 bases, with 5 bases remaining between them. The germline V gene encodes CDR1 SGHRS and CDR2 YFSETQ. This CDR3 is built from 13 residues. The CDR3 region has the DNA TGCGCCAGCAGCTTCTACAACCAAGAGACCCAGTACTTC. It yields the protein CASSFYNQETQYF.

Notes on this clonotype: This likely traces to a read error, being one base from a far larger clone. This chain links TRBV20-1 with TRBJ2-1, with D tentatively TRBD1 or TRBD2 (5 bases each). Trimming left V 3 bases short and J 10 bases short, with 16 bases between. The CDR3 totals 13 residues. The V gene's germline CDR1 is DFQATT and CDR2 SNEGSKA (reference sequence). CDR3 nucleotides: TGCAGTGCTAGGGCTTGGGGGAAATACGAGCAGTTCTTC. Its translation is CSARAWGKYEQFF.

Many counts were recorded for this clonotype. The rearrangement links TRBV18 to TRBJ2-1; 8 nucleotides align to TRBD2. The CDR3 loop spans 15 amino acids. Germline CDR1 and CDR2: KGHSH and LQKENI. V was clipped by 3 bases and J by 5 bases; unmatched bases: 6. The chain's CDR3 is CASSPSGVENNEQFF. The CDR3 nucleotides read TGTGCCAGCTCACCTAGCGGGGTAGAAAACAATGAGCAGTTCTTC.

At least ten counts were recorded for this clonotype. J is TRBJ1-5 and V is TRBV20-1; 10 nucleotides match TRBD1. CDR1 is DFQATT, CDR2 SNEGSKA, per germline (reference sequence). Trimming removed 4 bases from V and 5 bases from J; junction bases left unmatched: 8. The CDR3 extends over 15 amino acids. The DNA of the CDR3 is TGCAGTGCTACACCCGGGACAGGGGCATATCAGCCCCAGCATTTT. Translating gives CSATPGTGAYQPQHF.

This clonotype has ten or more counts. DNA for the CDR3: TGTGCCAGCAGCCAAGATGGGAGCGGGAGGCACAATGAGCAGTTCTTC. Translation gives CASSQDGSGRHNEQFF. This rearrangement joins TRBV4-2 to TRBJ2-1, with TRBD2 identical over 9 bases. After removal of 0 bases from V and 5 bases from J, the junction contained 5 bases not matched to a gene. Per the germline V gene, CDR1 is LGHNA and CDR2 is YNFKEQ. CDR3 length: 16 residues.

In this sample, this clonotype turned up many times. CDR3 in amino acids: CSARDPSGEGDTQYF. In DNA, the CDR3 is TGCAGTGCTAGAGATCCTAGCGGGGAAGGAGATACGCAGTATTTT. This chain joins TRBV20-1 and TRBJ2-3, with TRBD2 identical over 9 bases. Germline V gives CDR1 DFQATT, CDR2 SNEGSKA (reference sequence). CDR3 length: 15 amino acids. J was trimmed by 5 bases and V by 0 bases; bases with no gene match: 6.

This clonotype appeared once. The junction and the germline gene differ at one end; a read error may be behind it. The chain combines TRBV5-1 with TRBJ1-1, with 12 positions matching TRBD1. Germline V gives CDR1 SGHRS, CDR2 YFSETQ. This CDR3 is 17 amino acids long. CDR3 amino acids: CASSREGTGGFGTEAFF. The CDR3 DNA sequence: TGTGCCAGCAGCCGTGAGGGGACAGGGGGCTTTGGCACTGAAGCTTTCTTT.

Many counts were recorded for this clonotype. This chain connects TRBV12-3 or TRBV12-4 to TRBJ2-3, with TRBD2 matching 7 bases. V dropped 4 bases and J dropped 1; count of bases not matched to a gene: 5. The CDR3 runs 15 residues. The DNA of the CDR3 is TGTGCCAGCAGTTCCCCGGCGGGGGGCACAGATACGCAGTATTTT. This sequence encodes CASSSPAGGTDTQYF.

This clonotype was counted at least ten times. The V gene is TRBV3-1, the J gene TRBJ2-2; D remains unclear. The CDR3 runs to 13 residues. The V end was cut by 8 bases, the J end by 3 bases, with 10 bases between. Germline values: CDR1 LGHDT, CDR2 YNNKEL (reference sequence). CDR3 in DNA: TGTGCCAGCGGCCGACCAGACACCGGGGAGCTGTTTTTT. Its translation is CASGRPDTGELFF.

In its sample, this clonotype was seen many times. The V call is TRBV6-1, the J call TRBJ1-1; TRBD1 might be the D (6 bases). Germline V gives CDR1 MNHNS, CDR2 SASEGT. The CDR3 covers 15 residues. Trimming stripped 4 bases from V and 1 base from J, with 13 bases between. CDR3 DNA sequence: TGTGCCAGCAGTGTCACCGGACAGTCGAACACTGAAGCTTTCTTT. Translating gives CASSVTGQSNTEAFF.

The sample holds many counts of this clonotype. The genes are TRBV20-1 and TRBJ2-3; 9 nucleotides match TRBD1. The CDR3 runs 15 residues. Germline CDR1 and CDR2: DFQATT and SNEGSKA (reference sequence). With 5 bases clipped from V and 5 bases from J, the junction kept 11 bases outside the gene matches. The CDR3 is CSAPESDRGGDTQYF. The CDR3 DNA is TGCAGTGCTCCAGAAAGCGACAGGGGGGGAGATACGCAGTATTTT.

This clonotype was seen at least ten times. CDR3 coding DNA: TGTGCCAGCGGTTCCGGTGGCAGCGATTCACCCCTCCACTTT. Protein sequence: CASGSGGSDSPLHF. J is TRBJ1-6 and V is TRBV19; D not certain. V was pared by 9 bases and J by 8 bases, with 17 bases between. This CDR3 has 14 residues. Germline V lookup: CDR1 LNHDA, CDR2 SQIVND (reference sequence).

This clonotype showed up many times. The chain combines TRBV6-5 with TRBJ2-2; D unresolved. With 1 base removed from V and 4 bases from J, the gap between germline ends came to 10 bases. The CDR3 is 15 residues long. Germline CDR1 MNHEY, CDR2 SVGAGI. The CDR3 sequence: CASSYYPQVTGELFF. In DNA form, the CDR3 reads TGTGCCAGCAGTTACTATCCCCAGGTCACCGGGGAGCTGTTTTTT.

This clonotype was observed many times. The chain links TRBV2 to TRBJ2-7, with a possible D match to TRBD1 (6 bases). V lost 7 bases, J lost 4 bases, and 20 bases lay in between. Germline V gives CDR1 SNHLY, CDR2 FYNNEI. The CDR3 is 15 amino acids. CDR3 in amino acids: CASNTQGQTHYEQYF. CDR3 sequence (DNA): TGTGCCAGCAACACCCAAGGACAGACCCATTACGAGCAGTACTTC.

This clonotype was seen more than once but under ten times. The chain has TRBV19 and TRBJ2-4, with D possibly being TRBD2 (7 bases). The V end lost 6 bases, the J end lost 3 bases, and 21 bases lay between the germline ends. CDR1 and CDR2 (germline): LNHDA, SQIVND (reference sequence). The CDR3 covers 17 residues. The CDR3 DNA sequence: TGTGCCAGTAGACCGTCTAGCGCGGGGGCGGGCAAAAACATTCAGTACTTC. Its protein product is CASRPSSAGAGKNIQYF.

The sample holds many counts of this clonotype. V usage is TRBV12-3 or TRBV12-4 and J usage is TRBJ2-5; the match to TRBD2 covers 8 bases. Germline trimming cut 5 bases from V and 5 bases from J; bases unmatched to any gene: 4. This CDR3 is 13 amino acids long. Written as DNA, the CDR3 is TGTGCCAGCAGTCACCGGGGGGGCGAGACCCAGTACTTC. It translates to CASSHRGGETQYF.

This chain connects TRBV19 to TRBJ1-1, with D possibly being TRBD1 (6 bases). This CDR3 region has 16 residues. Germline V CDR1 and CDR2: LNHDA, SQIVND (reference sequence). V lost 6 bases, J lost 2 bases, and 19 bases lay in between. The DNA of the CDR3 is TGTGCCAGTAGCTACGGCTTGAGGACAGTCAACACTGAAGCTTTCTTT. Protein: CASSYGLRTVNTEAFF.

Many counts were recorded for this clonotype. The chain recombines TRBV20-1 with TRBJ2-7, with 7 positions matching TRBD1. V gave up 1 base and J gave up 6 bases; unmatched junction bases: 9. This CDR3 has 14 residues. Germline V gene data show CDR1 as DFQATT and CDR2 as SNEGSKA (reference sequence). In DNA, the CDR3 is TGCAGTGCTAGAGGGACAGGTGCATATCCCGAGCAGTACTTC. Its translation is CSARGTGAYPEQYF.

This clonotype was recorded at least ten times. The chain uses TRBV12-3 or TRBV12-4 and TRBJ1-2; 7 bases map to TRBD1. The CDR3 is made up of 13 amino acids. The junction had 9 bases not matched to a gene; V was cut back by 6 bases and J by 8 bases. In DNA form, the CDR3 reads TGTGCCAGCAGGCGACGACAGGGCCGGGGCTACACCTTC. Translating gives CASRRRQGRGYTF.

As to this clonotype: It may be a read error: a sequence one base away is much more abundant. The CDR3 does not close with the conserved phenylalanine or tryptophan, likely indicating a read error. The rearrangement joins TRBV7-2 to TRBJ2-5; 9 positions match TRBD1. The CDR3 has 13 residues. Germline CDR1 SGHTA, CDR2 FQGNSA. V dropped 7 bases and J dropped 6; count of bases not matched to a gene: 6. Here the CDR3 reads CASTLQGAKTQYL. The CDR3 DNA reads TGTGCCAGCACATTACAGGGGGCGAAGACCCAGTACTTA.

This clonotype was seen many times. The J gene is TRBJ2-2, the V gene TRBV7-2, with 8 bases identical to TRBD1. Losses at the gene ends were 5 bases for V and 7 bases for J; bases not matched to a gene: 6. CDR1 SGHTA and CDR2 FQGNSA come from the germline V gene. The CDR3 loop spans 14 amino acids. The CDR3: CASSLGQVNGELFF. CDR3 DNA sequence: TGTGCCAGCAGCCTGGGACAGGTGAACGGGGAGCTGTTTTTT.

In its sample, this clonotype was seen many times. The chain couples TRBV20-1 to TRBJ1-5; TRBD1 is a possible D gene (6 bases). Trimming took 3 bases from V and 5 from J, leaving 11 bases between them. This CDR3 contains 13 residues. Germline CDR1 reads DFQATT; CDR2 reads SNEGSKA (reference sequence). The CDR3 protein is CSASGTPYQPQHF. Written as DNA, the CDR3 is TGCAGTGCTAGCGGGACACCTTATCAGCCCCAGCATTTT.

This clonotype was seen repeatedly, ten times or more. The rearrangement links TRBV7-9 to TRBJ2-5; unclear D gene. Germline values: CDR1 SEHNR, CDR2 FQNEAQ (reference sequence). CDR3 length: 14 residues. Deletions cut 5 bases from V and 1 base from J, with 11 bases between. The CDR3 loop reads CASSPPASQETQYF. As DNA, the CDR3 is TGTGCCAGCAGCCCCCCCGCCAGCCAAGAGACCCAGTACTTC.

The table lists this clonotype with many counts. The chain carries TRBV11-2 and TRBJ2-5; tentative D call: TRBD2 (6 bases). The V end was cut by 5 bases, the J end by 4 bases, with 17 bases between. Germline V gives CDR1 SGHAT, CDR2 FQNNGV. The CDR3 extends over 15 amino acids. CDR3 nucleotides: TGTGCCAGCAGCGGCGGGGCTTTTTCGGGAGAGACCCAGTACTTC. Protein product: CASSGGAFSGETQYF. The complete variable domain, with remaining parts taken from reference TRBV11-2 and TRBJ2-5, reads EAGVAQSPRYKIIEKRQSVAFWCNPISGHATLYWYQQILGQGPKLLIQFQNNGVVDDSQLPKDRFSAERLKGVDSTLKIQPAKLEDSAVYLCASSGGAFSGETQYFGPGTRLLVL.

The chain's CDR3 is CASSLAMGGRRSSYEQYF. In DNA form, the CDR3 reads TGTGCCAGCAGCTTAGCGATGGGGGGGCGGAGGAGCTCCTACGAGCAGTACTTC. V usage is TRBV11-1 and J usage is TRBJ2-7; perhaps TRBD2 as D (7 bases). This CDR3 comprises 18 residues. Deletions cut 0 bases from V and 0 bases from J, with 18 bases between. Germline-derived CDR1 and CDR2 are SGHAT and FQDESV (reference sequence).

This clonotype showed up many times. The chain carries TRBV5-1 and TRBJ1-2; possible D gene TRBD1, 6 bases. CDR1 and CDR2 from the germline V gene are SGHRS and YFSETQ. The CDR3 loop spans 13 amino acids. V lost 6 bases and J 7 bases, leaving 16 bases between the germline ends. The CDR3, as DNA: TGCGCCAGCACCGTCGCAGGGGCGAGTGGCTACACCTTC. Its protein product is CASTVAGASGYTF.

In the case of this clonotype: One end of the junction is discordant with germline, which a read error may explain. This chain links TRBV7-9 with TRBJ1-3; D ambiguous. CDR3 length: 13 amino acids. Looked up from germline, CDR1 is SEHNR and CDR2 is FQNEAQ (reference sequence). DNA for the CDR3: TGTGCCAGCCGTAAGGGCTCTGGAAGCACCATATATTTT. It codes for CASRKGSGSTIYF.

The genes are TRBV9 and TRBJ2-1, with 11 nucleotides matching TRBD2. This CDR3 is 15 amino acids long. Looked up from germline, CDR1 is SGDLS and CDR2 is YYNGEE. Trimming at V came to 4 bases and at J to 7 bases, leaving 7 bases not matched to a gene. As DNA, the CDR3 is TGTGCCAGCAGCAGTAGCGGGGGGGGCCATAATGAGCAGTTCTTC. Encoded protein: CASSSSGGGHNEQFF.

At least ten counts were recorded for this clonotype. The J gene is TRBJ2-5, the V gene TRBV24-1; D assignment may be TRBD1 or TRBD2 (6 bases each). Germline CDR1 reads KGHDR; CDR2 reads SFDVKD. The CDR3 runs 15 residues. Trimming took 3 bases from V and 5 from J, leaving 15 bases between them. CDR3 loop: CATSDPGEERETQYF. The CDR3 coding sequence is TGTGCCACCAGTGATCCAGGGGAGGAGCGGGAGACCCAGTACTTC.